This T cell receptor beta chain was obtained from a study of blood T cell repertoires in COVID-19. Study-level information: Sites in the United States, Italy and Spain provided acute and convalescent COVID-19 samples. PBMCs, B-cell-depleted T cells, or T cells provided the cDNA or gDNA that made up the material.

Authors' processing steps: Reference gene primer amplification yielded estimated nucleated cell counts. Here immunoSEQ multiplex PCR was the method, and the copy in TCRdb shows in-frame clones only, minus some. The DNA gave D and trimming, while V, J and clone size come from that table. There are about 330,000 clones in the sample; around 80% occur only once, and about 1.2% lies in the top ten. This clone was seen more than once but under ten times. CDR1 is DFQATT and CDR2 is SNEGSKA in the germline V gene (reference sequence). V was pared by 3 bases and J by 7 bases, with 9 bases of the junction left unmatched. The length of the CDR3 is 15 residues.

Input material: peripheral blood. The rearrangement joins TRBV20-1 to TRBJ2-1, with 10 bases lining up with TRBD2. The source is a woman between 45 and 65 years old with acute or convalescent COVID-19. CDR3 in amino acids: CSASRSSGGGNEQFF. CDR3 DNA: TGCAGTGCTAGTCGTTCTAGCGGGGGAGGAAATGAGCAGTTCTTC.